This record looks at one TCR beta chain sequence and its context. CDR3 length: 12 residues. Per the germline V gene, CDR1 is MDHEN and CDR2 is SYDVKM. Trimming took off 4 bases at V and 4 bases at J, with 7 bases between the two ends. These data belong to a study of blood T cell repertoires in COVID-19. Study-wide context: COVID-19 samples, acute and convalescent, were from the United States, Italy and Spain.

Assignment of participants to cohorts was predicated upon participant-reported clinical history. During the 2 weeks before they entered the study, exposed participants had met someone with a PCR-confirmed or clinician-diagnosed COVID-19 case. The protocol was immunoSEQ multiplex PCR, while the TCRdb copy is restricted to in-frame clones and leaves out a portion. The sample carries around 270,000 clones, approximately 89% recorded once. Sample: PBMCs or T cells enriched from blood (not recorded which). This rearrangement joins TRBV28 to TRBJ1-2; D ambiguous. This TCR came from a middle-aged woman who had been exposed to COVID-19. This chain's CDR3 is CASSSSSYGYTF. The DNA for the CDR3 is TGTGCCAGCAGTTCTTCCAGCTATGGCTACACCTTC.